The TCR beta chain described here comes from a study of T-cell reconstitution after alpha-beta-depleted transplantation in children. Unique molecular identifiers were incorporated during preparation of the TCRbeta library. TCRdb itself ran the PCR reads through MiXCR, one entry per CDR3 protein. The data contain a few hundred thousand distinct CDR3 sequences, more than 7.5% of them singletons. This clonotype was observed many times. The ends were cut back, 3 bases at V and 2 bases at J, with 12 bases in the middle. This CDR3 has 14 amino acids. Germline V gene data show CDR1 as DFQATT and CDR2 as SNEGSKA (reference sequence).

This rearrangement joins TRBV20-1 to TRBJ2-3; D remains unclear. The material was PBMCs from the stem cell graft donor, obtained from the stem cell graft. The clonotype was recovered from a human donor who donated a stem cell graft to a child with SCID. In DNA, the CDR3 is TGCAGTGCTAGGAAAGGGCAGAACACAGATACGCAGTATTTT. Translating it yields CSARKGQNTDTQYF.